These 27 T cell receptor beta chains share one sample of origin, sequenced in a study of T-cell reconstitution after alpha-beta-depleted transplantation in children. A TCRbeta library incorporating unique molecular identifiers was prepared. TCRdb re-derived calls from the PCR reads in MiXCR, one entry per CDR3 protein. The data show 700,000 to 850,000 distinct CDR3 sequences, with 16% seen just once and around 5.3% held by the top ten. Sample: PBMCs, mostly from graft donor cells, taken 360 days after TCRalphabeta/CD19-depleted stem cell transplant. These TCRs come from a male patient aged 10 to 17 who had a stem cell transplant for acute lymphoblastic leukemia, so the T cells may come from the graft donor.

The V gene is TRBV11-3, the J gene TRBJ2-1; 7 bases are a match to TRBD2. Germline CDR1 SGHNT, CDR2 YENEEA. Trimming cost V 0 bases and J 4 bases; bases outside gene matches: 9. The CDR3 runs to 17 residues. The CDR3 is CASSLDPPGRGYNEQFF. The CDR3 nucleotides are TGTGCCAGCAGCTTAGATCCCCCCGGGCGGGGGTACAATGAGCAGTTCTTC.

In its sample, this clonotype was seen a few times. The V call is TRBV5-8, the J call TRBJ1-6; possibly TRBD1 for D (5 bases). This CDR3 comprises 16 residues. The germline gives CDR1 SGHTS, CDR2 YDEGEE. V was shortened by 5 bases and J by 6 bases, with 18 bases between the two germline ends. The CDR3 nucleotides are TGTGCCAGCAGTCGGTCGGGGGTTCAGCGTAATTCACCCCTCCACTTT. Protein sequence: CASSRSGVQRNSPLHF.

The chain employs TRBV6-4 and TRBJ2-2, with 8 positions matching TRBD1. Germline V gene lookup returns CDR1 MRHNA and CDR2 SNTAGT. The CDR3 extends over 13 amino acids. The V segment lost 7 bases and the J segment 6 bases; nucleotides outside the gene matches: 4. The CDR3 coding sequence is TGTGCCAGCAAACAGGGGGTCGCCGGGGAGCTGTTTTTT. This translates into CASKQGVAGELFF.

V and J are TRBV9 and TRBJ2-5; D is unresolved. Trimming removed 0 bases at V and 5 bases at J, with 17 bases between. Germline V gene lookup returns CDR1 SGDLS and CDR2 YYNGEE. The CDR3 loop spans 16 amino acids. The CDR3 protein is CASSVGGTNFGETQYF. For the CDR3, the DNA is TGTGCCAGCAGCGTAGGGGGTACTAATTTCGGGGAGACCCAGTACTTC.

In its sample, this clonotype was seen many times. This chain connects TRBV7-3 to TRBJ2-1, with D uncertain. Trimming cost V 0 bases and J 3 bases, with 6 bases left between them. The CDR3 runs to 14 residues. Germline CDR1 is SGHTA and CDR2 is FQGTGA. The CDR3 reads CASSLTGYYNEQFF. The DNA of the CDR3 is TGTGCCAGCAGCTTAACTGGGTACTACAATGAGCAGTTCTTC.

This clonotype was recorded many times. This CDR3 is CASSQEVAGGLYNEQFF. The CDR3 bases are TGCGCCAGCAGCCAAGAGGTTGCGGGAGGCCTATACAATGAGCAGTTCTTC. The chain joins TRBV4-1 to TRBJ2-1; 8 bases line up with TRBD2. The CDR3 covers 17 residues. The V segment lost 0 bases and the J segment 4 bases; nucleotides outside the gene matches: 8. The germline gives CDR1 MGHRA, CDR2 YSYEKL.

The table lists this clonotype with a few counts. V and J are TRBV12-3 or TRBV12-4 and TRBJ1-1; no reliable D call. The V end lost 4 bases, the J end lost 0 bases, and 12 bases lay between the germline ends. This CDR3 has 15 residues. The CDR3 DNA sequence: TGTGCCAGCAGTTCTAGTACGTGGATGAACACTGAAGCTTTCTTT. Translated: CASSSSTWMNTEAFF.

The CDR3 sequence: CASSVNRAGEFF. CDR3 in DNA: TGCGCCAGCAGCGTAAACAGAGCCGGGGAGTTCTTC. The chain links TRBV5-1 to TRBJ2-1, with D possibly matching TRBD2 (5 bases). Germline assignment: CDR1 SGHRS and CDR2 YFSETQ. This CDR3 comprises 12 residues. V was clipped by 4 bases and J by 14 bases, with 16 bases between them.

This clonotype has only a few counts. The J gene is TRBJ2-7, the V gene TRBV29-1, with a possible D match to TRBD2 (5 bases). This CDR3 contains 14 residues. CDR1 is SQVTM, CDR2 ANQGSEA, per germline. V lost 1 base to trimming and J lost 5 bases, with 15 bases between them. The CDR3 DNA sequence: TGCAGCGTTGAAGGTCGCCCGTCCGGGAACGAGCAGTACTTC. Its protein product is CSVEGRPSGNEQYF.

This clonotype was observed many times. CDR3 coding DNA: TGTGCCAGCAGCGCACAGGGAGACTATGGCTACACCTTC. As protein: CASSAQGDYGYTF. The chain carries TRBV9 and TRBJ1-2; a weak D match, TRBD1 (6 bases). The CDR3 runs to 13 residues. The V and J ends lost 3 bases and 3 bases respectively, with 9 bases between them. CDR1 is SGDLS, CDR2 YYNGEE, per germline.

The CDR3 loop is CSATGGAGLYEQYF. The DNA for the CDR3 is TGCAGCGCTACAGGGGGCGCGGGTTTATACGAGCAGTACTTC. V gene TRBV29-1 combines with J gene TRBJ2-7, with TRBD1 matching 9 bases. Germline V gives CDR1 SQVTM, CDR2 ANQGSEA. The CDR3 spans 14 residues. After removal of 7 bases from V and 4 bases from J, the junction contained 11 bases not matched to a gene.

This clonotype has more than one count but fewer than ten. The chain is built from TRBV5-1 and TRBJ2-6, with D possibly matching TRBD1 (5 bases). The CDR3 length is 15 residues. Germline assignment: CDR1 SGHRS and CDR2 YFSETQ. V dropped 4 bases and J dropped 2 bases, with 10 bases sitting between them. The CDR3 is CASSAQGTGANVLTF. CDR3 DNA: TGCGCCAGCAGCGCTCAGGGTACTGGGGCCAACGTCCTGACTTTC.

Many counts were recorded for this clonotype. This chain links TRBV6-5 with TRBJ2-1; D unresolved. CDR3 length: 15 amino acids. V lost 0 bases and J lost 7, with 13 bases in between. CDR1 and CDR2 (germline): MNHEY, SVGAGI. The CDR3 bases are TGTGCCAGCAGTTACTCGATGAGGTCAGTGAATGAGCAGTTCTTC. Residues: CASSYSMRSVNEQFF.

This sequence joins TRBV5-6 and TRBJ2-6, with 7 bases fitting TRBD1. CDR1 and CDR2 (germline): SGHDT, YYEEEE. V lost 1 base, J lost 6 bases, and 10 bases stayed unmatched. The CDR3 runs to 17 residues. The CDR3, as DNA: TGTGCCAGCAGCTTGCGCCCCGACAGGGCTTCGGCCAACGTCCTGACTTTC. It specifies CASSLRPDRASANVLTF.

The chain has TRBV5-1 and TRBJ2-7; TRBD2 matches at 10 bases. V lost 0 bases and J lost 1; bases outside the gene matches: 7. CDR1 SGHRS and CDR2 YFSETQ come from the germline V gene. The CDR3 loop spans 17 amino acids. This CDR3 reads CASSLVLAGDLSYEQYF. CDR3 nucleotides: TGCGCCAGCAGCTTGGTTCTAGCGGGAGATTTATCCTACGAGCAGTACTTC.

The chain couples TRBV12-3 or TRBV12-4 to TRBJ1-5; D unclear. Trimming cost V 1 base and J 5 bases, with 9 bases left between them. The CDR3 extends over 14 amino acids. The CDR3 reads CASSLVIGHQPQHF. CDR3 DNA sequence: TGTGCCAGCAGTTTAGTAATCGGACATCAGCCCCAGCATTTT.

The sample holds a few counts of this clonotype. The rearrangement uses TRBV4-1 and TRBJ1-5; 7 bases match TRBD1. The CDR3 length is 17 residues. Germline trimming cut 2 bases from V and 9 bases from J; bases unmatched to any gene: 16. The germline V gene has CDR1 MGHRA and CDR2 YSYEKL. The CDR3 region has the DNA TGCGCCAGCAGCCAACTACGGGGACAGAGGGATGCTCGGCCCCAGCATTTT. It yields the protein CASSQLRGQRDARPQHF.

CDR3 in DNA: TGCGCCAGCACAATCGGGGCAGAGCAGTTCTTC. This codes for CASTIGAEQFF. This chain connects TRBV5-1 to TRBJ2-1; possibly TRBD1 or TRBD2 for D (5 bases each). The CDR3 totals 11 residues. Trimming left V 6 bases short and J 10 bases short, with 11 bases between. Germline assignment: CDR1 SGHRS and CDR2 YFSETQ.

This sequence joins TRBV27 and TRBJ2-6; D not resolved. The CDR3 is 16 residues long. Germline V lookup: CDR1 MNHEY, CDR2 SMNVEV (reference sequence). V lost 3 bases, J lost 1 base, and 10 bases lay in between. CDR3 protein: CASSFDNLSGANVLTF. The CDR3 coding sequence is TGTGCCAGCAGTTTCGATAATTTATCTGGGGCCAACGTCCTGACTTTC.

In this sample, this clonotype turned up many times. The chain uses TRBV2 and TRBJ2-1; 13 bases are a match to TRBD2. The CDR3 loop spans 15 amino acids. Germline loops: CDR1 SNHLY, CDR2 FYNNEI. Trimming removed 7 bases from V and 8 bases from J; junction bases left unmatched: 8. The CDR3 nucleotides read TGTGCCAGCACCTGGACTAGCGGGAGAACCCATGAGCAGTTCTTC. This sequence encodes CASTWTSGRTHEQFF.

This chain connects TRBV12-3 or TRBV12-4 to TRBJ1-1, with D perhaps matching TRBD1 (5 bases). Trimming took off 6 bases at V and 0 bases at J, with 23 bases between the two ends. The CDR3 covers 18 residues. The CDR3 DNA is TGTGCCAGCAGCCCCGCATTCGGGGCAGGGAAGGTGAACACTGAAGCTTTCTTT. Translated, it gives CASSPAFGAGKVNTEAFF.

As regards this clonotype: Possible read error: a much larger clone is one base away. CDR3 in DNA: TGTGCCAGCAGTGACTCGGGCAGGGGACGAACTGAATCTTTCTTT. Its translation: CASSDSGRGRTESFF. The chain carries TRBV6-4 and TRBJ1-1; TRBD1 is a possible D gene (6 bases). Germline V gene sequence: CDR1 MRHNA, CDR2 SNTAGT. This CDR3 has 15 amino acids.

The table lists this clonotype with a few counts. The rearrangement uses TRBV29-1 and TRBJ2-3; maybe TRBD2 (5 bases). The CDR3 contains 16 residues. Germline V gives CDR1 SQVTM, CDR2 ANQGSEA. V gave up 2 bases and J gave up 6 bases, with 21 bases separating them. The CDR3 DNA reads TGCAGCGTTGAAAGCCAGACACCCAGAGGGTGGGATACGCAGTATTTT. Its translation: CSVESQTPRGWDTQYF.

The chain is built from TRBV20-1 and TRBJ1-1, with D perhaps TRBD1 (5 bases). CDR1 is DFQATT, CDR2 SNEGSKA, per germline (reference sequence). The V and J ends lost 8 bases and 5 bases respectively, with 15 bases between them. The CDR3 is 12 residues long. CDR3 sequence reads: CSRSGGGTEAFF. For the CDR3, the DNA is TGCAGTAGGTCTGGGGGTGGAACTGAAGCTTTCTTT.

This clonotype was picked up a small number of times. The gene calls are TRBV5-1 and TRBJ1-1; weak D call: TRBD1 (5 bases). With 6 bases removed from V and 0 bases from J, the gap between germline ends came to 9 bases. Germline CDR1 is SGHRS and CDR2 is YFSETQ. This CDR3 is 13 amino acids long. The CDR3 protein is CASILGVNTEAFF. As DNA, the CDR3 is TGCGCCAGCATCCTGGGGGTGAACACTGAAGCTTTCTTT.

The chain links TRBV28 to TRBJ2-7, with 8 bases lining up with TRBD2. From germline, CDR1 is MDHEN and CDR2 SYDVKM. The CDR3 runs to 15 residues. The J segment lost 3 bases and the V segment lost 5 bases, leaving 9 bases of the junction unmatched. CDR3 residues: CASSGGLAVIYEQYF. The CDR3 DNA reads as TGTGCCAGCAGTGGCGGACTAGCAGTTATCTACGAGCAGTACTTC.

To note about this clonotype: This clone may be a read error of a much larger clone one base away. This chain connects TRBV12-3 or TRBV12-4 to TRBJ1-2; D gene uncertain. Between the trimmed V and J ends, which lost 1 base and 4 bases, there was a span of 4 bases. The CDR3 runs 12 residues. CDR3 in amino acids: CASSLGIYGYTF. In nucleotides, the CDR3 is TGTGCCAGCAGTTTAGGGATCTATGGCTACACCTTC.